This paragraph covers one T cell receptor (beta chain) sequence. Its antigen remains unidentified. This record comes from a study of CD8 T cells in ankylosing spondylitis. With 0 bases removed from V and 5 bases from J, the gap between germline ends came to 21 bases. This CDR3 spans 17 amino acids. The germline V gene encodes CDR1 SGHRS and CDR2 YFSETQ. Quantitative barcoded 5'-RACE was used to prepare TCR beta libraries. TCRdb re-analysed the 5' RACE reads in MiXCR, keeping a single row per CDR3 protein. The table includes about 140,000 distinct CDR3 sequences, roughly 10% detected once. The study's findings and limits: From matched ankylosing spondylitis synovial fluid, disease-linked clones were reportedly recovered at significantly enriched levels.

The sequencing sample was made of blood, either unsorted or a sorted T cell fraction (not recorded which). The clonotype was recovered from a female donor with ankylosing spondylitis or in good health (not recorded which). V is TRBV5-1 and J is TRBJ2-7; D tentatively fits TRBD1 or TRBD2 (5 bases each). The CDR3 region is CASSLANGGPRLNEQYF. As DNA, the CDR3 is TGCGCCAGCAGCTTGGCCAATGGGGGACCCCGGTTGAACGAGCAGTACTTC.